These T cell receptor beta chains were read from a single sample in a study of regulatory T cells in long-lasting Graves disease. One entry per CDR3 protein results from TCRdb running MiXCR on the multiplex PCR reads. The sample holds around 300,000 distinct CDR3 sequences; 20% to 25% are singletons and the top ten take more than 55%. The sequencing used peripheral blood mononuclear cells (PBMCs), collected when the disease was refractory, from a patient treated with antithyroid drugs. The receptors derive from a female donor with Graves disease. CDR3s include the opening cysteine and the closing phenylalanine or tryptophan. A D gene is named only where the DNA matches it firmly. A clone size is listed for some rows: how often the clone was seen (once, few, many), or a class if it is expanded.

j_gene: TRBJ2-1
abundance: NA
v_gene: TRBV4-1
d_gene: TRBD2
CDR3nt: TGCGCCAGCAGCCATCCGGGACTAGCGGGAGGGCCATCCCACAATGAGCAGTTCTTC
CDR3aa: CASSHPGLAGGPSHNEQFF

j_gene: TRBJ1-2
abundance: NA
v_gene: TRBV9
d_gene: NA
CDR3nt: TGTGCCAGCAGCGTAGGCAGGGGAGCTAGCTATGGCTACACCTTC
CDR3aa: CASSVGRGASYGYTF

j_gene: TRBJ1-2
abundance: few
v_gene: TRBV4-1
d_gene: TRBD1
CDR3nt: TGCGCCAGCAGCCCCCGGGACAGGGAGAGGAAAGGCTACACCTTC
CDR3aa: CASSPRDRERKGYTF

j_gene: TRBJ2-5
abundance: once
v_gene: TRBV29-1
d_gene: NA
CDR3nt: TGCAGCGCCCCAGTGGGGGCCTCCCAAGAGACCCAGTACTTC
CDR3aa: CSAPVGASQETQYF

j_gene: TRBJ2-3
abundance: NA
v_gene: TRBV20-1
d_gene: TRBD2
CDR3nt: TGCAGTGCTAGTTATAGCGGGAGGATAGATACGCAGTATTTT
CDR3aa: CSASYSGRIDTQYF

j_gene: TRBJ2-7
abundance: NA
v_gene: TRBV30
d_gene: NA
CDR3nt: TGTGCCTGGAGTACCCCCTACGAGCAGTACTTC
CDR3aa: CAWSTPYEQYF

j_gene: TRBJ1-5
abundance: NA
v_gene: TRBV27
d_gene: NA
CDR3nt: TGTGCCAGCAGTTTAGCCTTCAATCAGCCCCAGCATTTT
CDR3aa: CASSLAFNQPQHF

j_gene: TRBJ2-7
abundance: many
v_gene: TRBV28
d_gene: NA
CDR3nt: TGTGCCAGCAGCTCCCGGGCAGAGACCTACGAGCAGTACTTC
CDR3aa: CASSSRAETYEQYF

j_gene: TRBJ1-2
abundance: few
v_gene: TRBV10-3
d_gene: NA
CDR3nt: TGTGCCATCAGTGAGCCGTGGCAAGGATCCTATGGCTACACCTTC
CDR3aa: CAISEPWQGSYGYTF

j_gene: TRBJ2-4
abundance: many
v_gene: TRBV20-1
d_gene: NA
CDR3nt: TGCAGTGCTAGTGAAGGGAATGTGCGGAACATTCAGTACTTC
CDR3aa: CSASEGNVRNIQYF

j_gene: TRBJ2-7
abundance: many
v_gene: TRBV5-1
d_gene: NA
CDR3nt: TGCGCCAGCAGCTTGTTGTCAGGTCCGGAGAACGAGCAGTACTTC
CDR3aa: CASSLLSGPENEQYF

j_gene: TRBJ2-5
abundance: few
v_gene: TRBV7-8
d_gene: TRBD2
CDR3nt: TGTGCCAGCAGCTTAGTGGGACTAGCGGGTCGGAAAGAGACCCAGTACTTC
CDR3aa: CASSLVGLAGRKETQYF

j_gene: TRBJ1-1
abundance: few
v_gene: TRBV7-9
d_gene: NA
CDR3nt: TGTGCCAGCAGCCTAGGACTGAGTTTCACTGAAGCTTTCTTT
CDR3aa: CASSLGLSFTEAFF

j_gene: TRBJ1-6
abundance: many
v_gene: TRBV2
d_gene: NA
CDR3nt: TGTGCCAGCAGTGACAGGAACTATAATTCACCCCTCCACTTT
CDR3aa: CASSDRNYNSPLHF

j_gene: TRBJ1-4
abundance: many
v_gene: TRBV28
d_gene: TRBD1
CDR3nt: TGTGCCAGCAGTTTGAACCAGGGGGTCGAAAAACTGTTTTTT
CDR3aa: CASSLNQGVEKLFF

j_gene: TRBJ1-4
abundance: few
v_gene: TRBV27
d_gene: NA
CDR3nt: TGTGCCAGCAGTTTATCGCGGCCGAGGGGGGAAAAACTGTTTTTT
CDR3aa: CASSLSRPRGEKLFF

j_gene: TRBJ2-7
abundance: NA
v_gene: TRBV5-6
d_gene: NA
CDR3nt: TGTGCCAGCAGCTTCGGGGGCCTGGGGTCCTACGAGCAGTACTTC
CDR3aa: CASSFGGLGSYEQYF

j_gene: TRBJ1-1
abundance: NA
v_gene: TRBV2
d_gene: NA
CDR3nt: TGTGCCAGCAGAGCGGACAGCGGGATGAACGCTGAAGCTTTCTTT
CDR3aa: CASRADSGMNAEAFF

j_gene: TRBJ1-1
abundance: many
v_gene: TRBV30
d_gene: NA
CDR3nt: TGTGCCTGGGGATACAACACTGAAGCTTTCTTT
CDR3aa: CAWGYNTEAFF

j_gene: TRBJ1-1
abundance: many
v_gene: TRBV28
d_gene: NA
CDR3nt: TGTGCCAGCAGGGGGATCCTGAACACTGAAGCTTTCTTT
CDR3aa: CASRGILNTEAFF

j_gene: TRBJ2-7
abundance: many
v_gene: TRBV6-1
d_gene: TRBD2
CDR3nt: TGTGCCAGCAGTGAAGGGGGCGGGAGCGGCTTCGAGCAGTACTTC
CDR3aa: CASSEGGGSGFEQYF

j_gene: TRBJ1-2
abundance: many
v_gene: TRBV5-1
d_gene: NA
CDR3nt: TGCGCCAGCAGCTTGCCCGCGACGGGCTATGGCTACACCTTC
CDR3aa: CASSLPATGYGYTF

j_gene: TRBJ2-3
abundance: once
v_gene: TRBV7-2
d_gene: NA
CDR3nt: TGTGCCAGCAGCTTAGATTTTAGGCGGGAAACTACGCAGTATTTT
CDR3aa: CASSLDFRRETTQYF

j_gene: TRBJ2-3
abundance: few
v_gene: TRBV7-2
d_gene: TRBD1
CDR3nt: TGTGCCAGCAGCTCAGGACAGGTACGACGATCAGATACGCAGTATTTT
CDR3aa: CASSSGQVRRSDTQYF

j_gene: TRBJ1-1
abundance: NA
v_gene: TRBV19
d_gene: NA
CDR3nt: TGTGCCAGTAGCAGGGGCTGGGACGCAGCCTCTGAAGCTTTCTTT
CDR3aa: CASSRGWDAASEAFF

j_gene: TRBJ1-2
abundance: NA
v_gene: TRBV5-1
d_gene: NA
CDR3nt: TGCGCCAGCAGCTCGAAGGACGGGGTTCATGGCCACACCTTC
CDR3aa: CASSSKDGVHGHTF

j_gene: TRBJ2-7
abundance: few
v_gene: TRBV6-1
d_gene: TRBD1
CDR3nt: TGTGCCAGCAGACACCGACAGGGCTACGAGCAGTACTTC
CDR3aa: CASRHRQGYEQYF

j_gene: TRBJ2-5
abundance: many
v_gene: TRBV28
d_gene: TRBD2
CDR3nt: TGTGCCAGCAGTTTAAAGGGACTAGTCGAGACCCAGTACTTC
CDR3aa: CASSLKGLVETQYF

j_gene: TRBJ2-5
abundance: few
v_gene: TRBV20-1
d_gene: TRBD2
CDR3nt: TGCAGTGCTAGAGGACTAGCAAAAGAGACCCAGTACTTC
CDR3aa: CSARGLAKETQYF

j_gene: TRBJ2-7
abundance: NA
v_gene: TRBV11-3
d_gene: NA
CDR3nt: TGTGCCAGCAGCTTCCTGCAAGGGGACGAGCAGTACTTC
CDR3aa: CASSFLQGDEQYF

j_gene: TRBJ2-7
abundance: many
v_gene: TRBV12-3/TRBV12-4
d_gene: TRBD2
CDR3nt: TGTGCCAGCAGTTCGCTAGCGGGAGGCTACGAGCAGTACTTC
CDR3aa: CASSSLAGGYEQYF

j_gene: TRBJ2-2
abundance: NA
v_gene: TRBV2
d_gene: NA
CDR3nt: TGTGCCAGCAGTGAACCCCGGGCCCAGGGGACCGGGGAGCTGTTTTTT
CDR3aa: CASSEPRAQGTGELFF

j_gene: TRBJ1-1
abundance: NA
v_gene: TRBV29-1
d_gene: NA
CDR3nt: TGCAGCGTCAGGACAGAGAACACTGAAGCTTTCTTT
CDR3aa: CSVRTENTEAFF

j_gene: TRBJ2-5
abundance: many
v_gene: TRBV7-2
d_gene: TRBD1
CDR3nt: TGTGCCAGCAGCTTAGAGACAGGGGCATGGGAGACCCAGTACTTC
CDR3aa: CASSLETGAWETQYF

j_gene: TRBJ2-5
abundance: many
v_gene: TRBV6-5
d_gene: NA
CDR3nt: TGTGCCAGCAGTTACTCTGGGAAAGAGACCCAGTACTTC
CDR3aa: CASSYSGKETQYF

j_gene: TRBJ2-3
abundance: NA
v_gene: TRBV7-9
d_gene: TRBD2
CDR3nt: TGTGCCAGCAGGAGCGGGGGGCTCACAGATACGCAGTATTTT
CDR3aa: CASRSGGLTDTQYF

j_gene: TRBJ2-1
abundance: NA
v_gene: TRBV29-1
d_gene: TRBD2
CDR3nt: TGCAGCGTAGGGACTAGCGGGTCCGATGAGCAGTTCTTC
CDR3aa: CSVGTSGSDEQFF